This T cell receptor beta chain was obtained from a study of response to subunit inactivated influenza vaccine (dated by TCRdb to about 2018). As for the study more broadly: To follow how T cells responded to a trivalent subunit inactivated influenza vaccine, the researchers relied on deep quantitative profiling of the T cell receptor repertoire. Here is what the overall study found, with its caveats: The authors suggested that each seasonal influenza vaccination may recruit only a limited number of new T cells.

The library was made by RT-PCR. The instrument was an Illumina HiSeq 2500. TCRdb passed the public sequencing reads through fastp at Q25 and MiXCR, retaining productive beta sequences. When rows share a CDR3 protein, they turn into one entry using the most common DNA and genes. In all, the sample holds approximately 480,000 distinct CDR3 sequences, and over 9.5% of those were seen once. In total, the top ten clones hold approximately 12% of the sample. In the case of this clonotype: Its antigen remains unidentified. It has no much larger one-base neighbor in the sample; base qualities were not kept.

Reading the germline V gene gives CDR1 MNHNS and CDR2 SASEGT. The trim is 6 bases for V and 1 base for J, with a gap of 16 bases between the germline ends. The CDR3 starts with the cysteine, ends with the phenylalanine, and has 16 residues. The entry retains the CDR3 DNA only, 48 bases that are in frame from base 1. The time point label, as the study defines it: around 42 days after influenza vaccine administration. The sample consisted of PBMCs from blood, taken about 40 days after vaccination. The TCR sequence derives from a man aged 45-65 years who received an inactivated influenza vaccine. Donor details come from another sample of the same person, matched by shared clones. The rearrangement combines TRBV6-1 with TRBJ2-1, with no confident D gene call. The bases read TGTGCCAGCAGACGGCTTGACTGGGTGTCCTACAATGAGCAGTTCTTC. Translated, it gives CASRRLDWVSYNEQFF.